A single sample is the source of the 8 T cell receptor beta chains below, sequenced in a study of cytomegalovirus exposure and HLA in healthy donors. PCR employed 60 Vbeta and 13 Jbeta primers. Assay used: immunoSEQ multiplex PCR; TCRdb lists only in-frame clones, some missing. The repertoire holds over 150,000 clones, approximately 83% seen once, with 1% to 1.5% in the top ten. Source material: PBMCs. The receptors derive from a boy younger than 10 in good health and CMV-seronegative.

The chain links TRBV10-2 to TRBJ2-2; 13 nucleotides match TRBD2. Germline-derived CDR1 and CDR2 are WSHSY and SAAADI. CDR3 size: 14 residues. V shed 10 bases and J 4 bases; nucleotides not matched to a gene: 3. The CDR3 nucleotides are TGCGCCATAGGGACTAGCGGGACCACCGGGGAGCTGTTTTTT. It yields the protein CAIGTSGTTGELFF.

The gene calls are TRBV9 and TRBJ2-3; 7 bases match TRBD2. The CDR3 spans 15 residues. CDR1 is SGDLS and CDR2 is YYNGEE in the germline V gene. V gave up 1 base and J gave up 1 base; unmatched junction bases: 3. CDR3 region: CASSVSLAGTDTQYF. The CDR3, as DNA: TGTGCCAGCAGCGTAAGCCTAGCGGGCACAGATACGCAGTATTTT.

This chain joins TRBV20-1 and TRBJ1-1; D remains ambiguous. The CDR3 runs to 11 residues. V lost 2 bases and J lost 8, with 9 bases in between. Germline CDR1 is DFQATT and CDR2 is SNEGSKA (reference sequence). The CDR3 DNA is TGCAGTGCTAGACCGGAGCTAGAAGCTTTCTTT. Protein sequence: CSARPELEAFF.

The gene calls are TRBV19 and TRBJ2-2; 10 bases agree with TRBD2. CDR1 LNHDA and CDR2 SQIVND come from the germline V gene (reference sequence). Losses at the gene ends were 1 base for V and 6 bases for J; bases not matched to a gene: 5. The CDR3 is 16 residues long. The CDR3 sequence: CASSIVSGRASGELFF. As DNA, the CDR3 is TGTGCCAGTAGTATAGTGAGCGGGAGGGCCTCCGGGGAGCTGTTTTTT.

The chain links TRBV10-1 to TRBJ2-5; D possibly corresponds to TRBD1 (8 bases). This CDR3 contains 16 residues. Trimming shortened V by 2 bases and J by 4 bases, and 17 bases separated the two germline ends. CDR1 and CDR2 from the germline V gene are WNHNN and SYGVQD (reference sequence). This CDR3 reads CASSEGTTGGGETQYF. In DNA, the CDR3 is TGCGCCAGCAGTGAGGGCACCACAGGGGGGGGAGAGACCCAGTACTTC.

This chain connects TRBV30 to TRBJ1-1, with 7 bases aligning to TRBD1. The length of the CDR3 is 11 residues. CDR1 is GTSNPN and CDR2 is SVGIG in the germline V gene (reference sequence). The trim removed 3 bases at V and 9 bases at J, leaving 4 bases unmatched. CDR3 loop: CAWSTGDQAFF. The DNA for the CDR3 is TGTGCCTGGAGCACAGGGGACCAAGCTTTCTTT.

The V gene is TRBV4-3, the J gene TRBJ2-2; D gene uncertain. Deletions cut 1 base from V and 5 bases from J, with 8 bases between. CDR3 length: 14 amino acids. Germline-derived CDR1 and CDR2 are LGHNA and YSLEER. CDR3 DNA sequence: TGCGCCAGCAGCCAAGGGTGGGCGACCGGGGAGCTGTTTTTT. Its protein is CASSQGWATGELFF.

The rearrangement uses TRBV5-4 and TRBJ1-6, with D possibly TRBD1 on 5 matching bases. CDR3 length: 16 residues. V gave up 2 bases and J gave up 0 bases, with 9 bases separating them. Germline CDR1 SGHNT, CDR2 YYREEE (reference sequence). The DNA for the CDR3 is TGTGCCAGCAGCTTTAGGACAAACTCCTATAATTCACCCCTCCACTTT. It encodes CASSFRTNSYNSPLHF.